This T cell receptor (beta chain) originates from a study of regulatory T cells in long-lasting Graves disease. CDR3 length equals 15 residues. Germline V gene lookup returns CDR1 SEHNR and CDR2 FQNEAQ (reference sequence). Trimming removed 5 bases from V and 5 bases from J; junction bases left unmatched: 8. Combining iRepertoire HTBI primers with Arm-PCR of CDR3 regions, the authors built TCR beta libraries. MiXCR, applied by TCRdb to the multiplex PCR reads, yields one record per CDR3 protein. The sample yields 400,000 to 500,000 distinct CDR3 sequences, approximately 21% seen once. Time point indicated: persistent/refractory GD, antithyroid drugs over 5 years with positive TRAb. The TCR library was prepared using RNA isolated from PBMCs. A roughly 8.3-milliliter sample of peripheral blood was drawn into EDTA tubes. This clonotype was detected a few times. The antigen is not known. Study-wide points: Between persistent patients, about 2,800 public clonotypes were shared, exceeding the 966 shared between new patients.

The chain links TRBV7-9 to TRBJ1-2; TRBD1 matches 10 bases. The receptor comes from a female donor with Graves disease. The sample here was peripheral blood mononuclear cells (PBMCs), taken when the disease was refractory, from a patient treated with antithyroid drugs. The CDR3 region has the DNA TGTGCCAGCAGCCCGGGGACAGGGGAATCTTATGGCTACACCTTC. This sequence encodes CASSPGTGESYGYTF.